Each of the 5 T cell receptor beta chains below was sequenced from the same sample in a study of blood T cells in healthy people across ages. The authors ran a second PCR of roughly 6 to 11 cycles using a sample-barcoded 5' primer and a J-beta primer mix. Using its own MiXCR run on the 5' RACE reads, TCRdb lists one record per CDR3 protein. The table records over a million distinct CDR3 sequences, roughly 43% of them present only once. Material: blood. These receptors all stem from a woman under 30 in good health.

This clonotype was seen a few times. The chain has TRBV4-3 and TRBJ2-3, with D possibly matching TRBD2 (6 bases). V was shortened by 0 bases and J by 0 bases, with 10 bases between the two germline ends. Germline V gives CDR1 LGHNA, CDR2 YSLEER. The CDR3 contains 16 residues. DNA for the CDR3: TGCGCCAGCAGCCAAGAAACGGGAGCAAGCACAGATACGCAGTATTTT. It codes for CASSQETGASTDTQYF.

The chain is built from TRBV12-3 or TRBV12-4 and TRBJ1-1, with D possibly being TRBD1 (5 bases). V was clipped by 1 base and J by 5 bases, with 11 bases between them. This CDR3 is 14 amino acids long. The CDR3 spells CASSLVGGRTEAFF. The CDR3 nucleotides are TGTGCCAGCAGTTTAGTCGGGGGTCGAACTGAAGCTTTCTTT.

The V gene is TRBV11-2, the J gene TRBJ2-1; possibly TRBD2 for D (7 bases). The better agreement between TRBJ2-7 and the DNA end casts doubt on the J call. The CDR3 is 16 residues long. Germline assignment: CDR1 SGHAT and CDR2 FQNNGV. CDR3 protein: CASSRVWGGSYNEQYF. Written as DNA, the CDR3 is TGTGCCAGCAGCCGTGTCTGGGGGGGCTCCTACAATGAGCAGTACTTC.

This rearrangement joins TRBV20-1 to TRBJ1-2, with D tentatively TRBD1 (6 bases). Trimming took off 0 bases at V and 10 bases at J, with 18 bases between the two ends. The CDR3 spans 14 residues. CDR1 DFQATT and CDR2 SNEGSKA come from the germline V gene (reference sequence). CDR3 protein: CSARDSVQGEFYTF. CDR3 sequence (DNA): TGCAGTGCTAGAGATTCCGTACAGGGAGAGTTCTACACCTTC.

This clonotype was counted a few times. The rearrangement joins TRBV12-3 or TRBV12-4 to TRBJ1-5; D may be TRBD1 (5 bases). Trimming shortened V by 8 bases and J by 4 bases, and 24 bases separated the two germline ends. The CDR3 totals 17 residues. The CDR3 DNA follows: TGTGCCAGCGTGTTGTCTGGGTGGGGGTTTGGGAATCAGCCCCAGCATTTT. The encoded protein is CASVLSGWGFGNQPQHF.